Listed here are 23 T cell receptor beta chains from one sample, sequenced in a study of cytomegalovirus exposure and HLA in healthy donors. The PCR was carried out with 60 Vbeta primers and 13 Jbeta primers. Some clones are missing from TCRdb's copy, which holds only in-frame ones; the method was immunoSEQ multiplex PCR. This sample carries over 250,000 clones, more than 55% of them seen once, and the ten largest clones take under 3%. The sequenced sample consisted of PBMCs. The origin of the receptors is a female donor in good health and CMV-seronegative.

This clone showed up just a few times. The genes are TRBV6-4 and TRBJ2-3; 10 positions agree with TRBD1. The ends lost 2 bases at V and 1 base at J; junction bases unmatched: 0. The CDR3 runs to 15 residues. Germline V CDR1 and CDR2: MRHNA, SNTAGT. CDR3 protein: CASSDGTGGTDTQYF. As DNA, the CDR3 is TGTGCCAGCAGTGACGGGACAGGGGGCACAGATACGCAGTATTTT.

There are a few counts of this clone. V and J are TRBV6-5 and TRBJ2-7, with D possibly matching TRBD1 (6 bases). Germline V gene lookup returns CDR1 MNHEY and CDR2 SVGAGI. The CDR3 spans 14 residues. The V gene lost 6 bases and the J gene lost 4 bases, with 16 bases spanning the gap. In DNA form, the CDR3 reads TGTGCCAGCAGACCGTACAGGGCCCCGTACGAGCAGTACTTC. Encoded protein: CASRPYRAPYEQYF.

The chain carries TRBV5-5 and TRBJ2-7; 9 bases match TRBD2. The CDR3 totals 17 residues. The germline V gene has CDR1 SGHKS and CDR2 YYEKEE (reference sequence). The V gene end was trimmed by 0 bases and the J gene end by 2 bases; junction bases not matched to a gene: 9. The CDR3 DNA is TGTGCCAGCAGCTTGGAGGCTAGCGGGATTCTCCCCTACGAGCAGTACTTC. This codes for CASSLEASGILPYEQYF.

The chain uses TRBV4-1 and TRBJ2-7; the match to TRBD1 covers 8 bases. The CDR3 has 16 amino acids. Germline loops: CDR1 MGHRA, CDR2 YSYEKL. Trimming cost V 0 bases and J 5 bases; bases outside gene matches: 9. Here the CDR3 DNA reads TGCGCCAGCAGCCAAGATTTGGACAGGGTTCTCCACGAGCAGTACTTC. It codes for CASSQDLDRVLHEQYF.

This clone was detected only a few times. A junction end diverges from the germline sequence, so it may reflect a read error. V usage is TRBV4-1 and J usage is TRBJ2-3, with 7 bases identical to TRBD1. The CDR3 covers 13 residues. Per the germline V gene, CDR1 is MGHRA and CDR2 is YSYEKL. The CDR3 here is CASSQVGTETQYF. The CDR3 nucleotides read TGCGCCAGCAGCCAAGTTGGGACAGAAACGCAGTATTTT.

The V call is TRBV9, the J call TRBJ2-7; tentative D call: TRBD2 (6 bases). V lost 4 bases and J lost 5, with 19 bases in between. The CDR3 totals 15 residues. The germline CDR1 and CDR2 sequences are SGDLS and YYNGEE. CDR3 loop: CASSPTAGLSNEQYF. CDR3 bases: TGTGCCAGCAGCCCTACCGCGGGACTTAGTAACGAGCAGTACTTC. Complete variable domain (other parts from reference TRBV9 and TRBJ2-7): DSGVTQTPKHLITATGQRVTLRCSPRSGDLSVYWYQQSLDQGLQFLIQYYNGEERAKGNILERFSAQQFPDLHSELNLSSLELGDSALYFCASSPTAGLSNEQYFGPGTRLTVT.

This clone was counted a few times. The chain employs TRBV2 and TRBJ1-1; D unclear. This CDR3 has 19 amino acids. V lost 6 bases to trimming and J lost 1 base, with 27 bases between them. Germline V gene lookup returns CDR1 SNHLY and CDR2 FYNNEI. DNA of the CDR3: TGTGCCAGCAGGGCAAATCCGTCACGGGGAAGCCCCACGAACACTGAAGCTTTCTTT. Protein product: CASRANPSRGSPTNTEAFF.

This clone was observed a few times. A junction boundary mismatches the germline segment, possibly from a read error. This chain links TRBV27 with TRBJ1-2, with no clear D. Germline V gene lookup returns CDR1 MNHEY and CDR2 SMNVEV (reference sequence). The CDR3 has 13 residues. The DNA of the CDR3 is TGTGCCAGCAGTTTATGGGAGGGTACGCCTCGTTCGTTC. This codes for CASSLWEGTPRSF.

This rearrangement joins TRBV7-8 to TRBJ2-1, with D tentatively TRBD1 (5 bases). CDR3 size: 14 residues. Per the germline V gene, CDR1 is SGHVS and CDR2 is FQNEAQ. Trimming shortened V by 1 base and J by 2 bases, and 6 bases separated the two germline ends. The CDR3: CASSLEGTYNEQFF. The CDR3 DNA reads as TGTGCCAGCAGCTTAGAGGGGACCTACAATGAGCAGTTCTTC.

The gene calls are TRBV7-9 and TRBJ1-2, with 8 positions matching TRBD1. Trimming removed 5 bases from V and 2 bases from J; junction bases left unmatched: 4. Germline V CDR1 and CDR2: SEHNR, FQNEAQ (reference sequence). The CDR3 spans 14 residues. This CDR3 is CASSPDRANYGYTF. The DNA for the CDR3 is TGTGCCAGCAGCCCGGACAGGGCGAACTATGGCTACACCTTC.

This clone was found a few times. The chain couples TRBV7-2 to TRBJ2-3, with D hard to call. Germline V lookup: CDR1 SGHTA, CDR2 FQGNSA. CDR3 size: 13 residues. V was cut by 1 base and J by 4 bases, with 6 bases left in between. Here the CDR3 reads CASSLGVPDTQYF. CDR3 bases: TGTGCCAGCAGCTTAGGCGTTCCAGATACGCAGTATTTT. The entire variable domain, with the rest obtained from reference TRBV7-2 and TRBJ2-3, is as follows: GAGVSQSPSNKVTEKGKDVELRCDPISGHTALYWYRQSLGQGLEFLIYFQGNSAPDKSGLPSDRFSAERTGGSVSTLTIQRTQQEDSAVYLCASSLGVPDTQYFGPGTRLTVL.

The J gene is TRBJ2-3, the V gene TRBV15, with TRBD2 matching 9 bases. The CDR3 is 16 amino acids. After removal of 3 bases from V and 0 bases from J, the junction contained 4 bases not matched to a gene. Per germline, CDR1 LNHNV and CDR2 YYDKDF (reference sequence). The CDR3 protein is CATSSSLAGSTDTQYF. CDR3 nucleotides: TGTGCCACCAGCAGCTCACTAGCGGGTAGCACAGATACGCAGTATTTT.

The CDR3 here is CASRKTGTEYGYTF. In DNA, the CDR3 is TGTGCCAGCAGAAAGACAGGGACGGAGTATGGCTACACCTTC. The genes are TRBV6-1 and TRBJ1-2; TRBD1 matches at 7 bases. The CDR3 consists of 14 residues. In germline, CDR1 is MNHNS, CDR2 SASEGT. V lost 6 bases, J lost 5 bases, and 9 bases stayed unmatched.

The J gene is TRBJ2-2, the V gene TRBV29-1, with D possibly matching TRBD1 (6 bases). Trimming shortened V by 3 bases and J by 6 bases, and 8 bases separated the two germline ends. The CDR3 loop spans 12 amino acids. CDR1 and CDR2 (germline): SQVTM, ANQGSEA. In DNA form, the CDR3 reads TGCAGCGTTGATCCAGGGGCCGGGGAGCTGTTTTTT. Protein product: CSVDPGAGELFF.

The chain combines TRBV18 with TRBJ2-7; the match to TRBD1 covers 8 bases. Germline lookup yields CDR1 KGHSH and CDR2 LQKENI. V lost 3 bases, J lost 3 bases, and 7 bases stayed unmatched. This CDR3 has 15 residues. DNA for the CDR3: TGTGCCAGCTCACCTAGGACAGGACAGGGCTACGAGCAGTACTTC. Encoded protein: CASSPRTGQGYEQYF.

V is TRBV27 and J is TRBJ2-1; the match to TRBD2 covers 7 bases. The CDR3 contains 13 residues. Trimming cost V 2 bases and J 6 bases; bases outside gene matches: 1. Germline CDR1 and CDR2: MNHEY and SMNVEV (reference sequence). DNA of the CDR3: TGTGCCAGCAGTTTACTAGCGGCCAATGAGCAGTTCTTC. Protein sequence: CASSLLAANEQFF.

The chain joins TRBV27 to TRBJ1-1; D might be TRBD1 (6 bases). The CDR3 spans 14 residues. Between the trimmed V and J ends, which lost 6 bases and 9 bases, there was a span of 20 bases. Germline CDR1 and CDR2: MNHEY and SMNVEV (reference sequence). The CDR3 sequence is CASRVRGGGIQAFF. CDR3 nucleotide sequence: TGTGCCAGCAGGGTGCGGGGGGGCGGCATCCAAGCTTTCTTT.

The chain combines TRBV5-1 with TRBJ2-2, with 9 nucleotides matching TRBD1. The length of the CDR3 is 13 residues. Trimming removed 0 bases from V and 15 bases from J; junction bases left unmatched: 6. CDR1 and CDR2 from the germline V gene are SGHRS and YFSETQ. CDR3 amino acids: CASSLDVGTGMFF. CDR3 nucleotides: TGCGCCAGCAGCTTGGACGTCGGGACAGGGATGTTTTTT.

The rearrangement links TRBV4-1 to TRBJ1-5, with TRBD1 matching 7 bases. The J segment lost 7 bases and the V segment lost 1 base, leaving 7 bases of the junction unmatched. Per the germline V gene, CDR1 is MGHRA and CDR2 is YSYEKL. The CDR3 extends over 15 amino acids. The CDR3 DNA sequence: TGCGCCAGCAGCCAAGTAGGGGGCGGGGGGCAGCCCCAGCATTTT. Its translation: CASSQVGGGGQPQHF.

This clone occurred a few times. Distinct nucleotide sequences in the sample also encode this CDR3. The chain employs TRBV29-1 and TRBJ1-5; 8 nucleotides align to TRBD1. From germline, CDR1 is SQVTM and CDR2 ANQGSEA. The CDR3 is made up of 13 amino acids. After removal of 4 bases from V and 1 base from J, the junction contained 0 bases not matched to a gene. Here the CDR3 reads CSVGQGSNQPQHF. The CDR3 DNA reads TGCAGCGTTGGACAGGGGAGCAATCAGCCCCAGCATTTT.

V and J are TRBV21-1 and TRBJ1-3; TRBD1, the D gene given by the table, was not confirmed from the DNA. TRBV21-1 is a known pseudogene. The CDR3 covers 13 residues. The DNA of the CDR3 is TGTGCCGAGGGGGCATTCTCTGGAAACACCATATATTTT. The encoded protein is CAEGAFSGNTIYF.

This chain links TRBV12-5 with TRBJ2-2, with 9 bases aligning to TRBD1. The CDR3 is 16 amino acids. V lost 3 bases and J lost 3; bases outside the gene matches: 5. Germline values: CDR1 LGHNT, CDR2 FRNRAP. This CDR3 is CASGFSDRGYTGELFF. The DNA of the CDR3 is TGTGCTAGTGGTTTTTCGGACAGGGGATACACCGGGGAGCTGTTTTTT.

The V gene is TRBV6-5, the J gene TRBJ2-5; D remains ambiguous. The DNA end favors TRBJ2-7, so the J call may be wrong. The germline gives CDR1 MNHEY, CDR2 SVGAGI. The CDR3 is 12 amino acids. DNA of the CDR3: TGTGCCAGCAGCCCGGGTCCTCACGAGCAGTACTTC. Translation: CASSPGPHEQYF.